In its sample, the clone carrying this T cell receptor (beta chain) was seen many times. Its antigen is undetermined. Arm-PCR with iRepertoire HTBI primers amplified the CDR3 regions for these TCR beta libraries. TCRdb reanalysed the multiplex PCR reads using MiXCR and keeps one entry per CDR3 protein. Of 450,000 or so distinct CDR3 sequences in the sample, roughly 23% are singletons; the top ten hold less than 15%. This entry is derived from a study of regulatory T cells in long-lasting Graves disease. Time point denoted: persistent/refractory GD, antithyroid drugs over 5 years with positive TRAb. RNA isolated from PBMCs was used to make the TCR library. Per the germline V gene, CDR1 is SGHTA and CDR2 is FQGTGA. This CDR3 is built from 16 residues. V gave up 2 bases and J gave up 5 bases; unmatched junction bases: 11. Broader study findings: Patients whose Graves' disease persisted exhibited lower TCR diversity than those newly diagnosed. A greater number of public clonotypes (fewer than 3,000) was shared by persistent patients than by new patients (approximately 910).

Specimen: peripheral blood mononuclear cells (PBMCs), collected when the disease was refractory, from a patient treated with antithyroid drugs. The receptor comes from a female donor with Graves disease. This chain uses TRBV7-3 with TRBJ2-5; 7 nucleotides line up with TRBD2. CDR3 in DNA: TGTGCCAGCAGCTTAGGGGACTACACCCTCGGGGAGACCCAGTACTTC. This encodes CASSLGDYTLGETQYF.